This T cell receptor beta chain was sequenced in a study of shared clonotypes between healthy human individuals. Study-wide background: Per-donor plates numbered three CD4 naive, three CD4 memory, two CD8 naive and one CD8 memory.

Germline V gives CDR1 LNHDA, CDR2 SQIVND (reference sequence). This CDR3 region has 15 residues. V shed 4 bases and J 6 bases; nucleotides not matched to a gene: 8. Study results and limitations: Only a few donors were included, so the genetic and exposure-history diversity represented was limited. Non-shared clonotypes had lower generation probabilities than clonotypes shared by all four sorted-subset donors. Naive subsets generally exceeded memory subsets in estimated richness.

Produced via immunoSEQ multiplex PCR; TCRdb's table is partial and in-frame only. Among about 530,000 clones listed, almost 97% were seen once. As to this clone: Its antigen remains unidentified.

The source of this sequence is a woman aged 30 to 39 in good health. The chain is built from TRBV19 and TRBJ2-7; TRBD2 matches at 11 bases. Sample: naive CD4+ T cells sorted from blood. Noted subset: CD45RA+ positively selected. The CDR3 protein is CASSRRPLAGGEQYF. In nucleotides, the CDR3 is TGTGCCAGTAGTAGGAGACCTCTAGCGGGAGGCGAGCAGTACTTC.